This passage covers 7 T cell receptor beta chains from one sample sequenced in a study of CD8+CD57+ T cells in acquired aplastic anemia. Genomic DNA acted as the template from which TCR beta VDJ combination and CDR3 sequence profiling were carried out. TCRdb re-called the reads with MiXCR, one entry per CDR3 protein. Of some 140,000 distinct CDR3 sequences in the sample, around two fifths are singletons; the top ten hold roughly 8.9%. Specimen: sorted CD4+, CD8+, or CD8+CD57+ T cells (not recorded which) from PBMCs. The origin of the receptors is a human donor in good health, serving as a control.

This clonotype occurred once. One base away lies a much larger clone, so this may be a sequencing read error. Because the CDR3 is missing its conserved closing phenylalanine or tryptophan, this is likely a read error. The chain recombines TRBV12-3 or TRBV12-4 with TRBJ2-2; no clear D. The CDR3 sequence is 14 residues long. Trimming took 6 bases from V and 6 from J, leaving 14 bases between them. CDR3 nucleotides: TGTGCCAGCAGGCCGCTAGAGTTGGCCGGGGAGCTGTTTTTA. Protein: CASRPLELAGELFL.

The gene calls are TRBV30 and TRBJ1-5, with D possibly being TRBD1 (5 bases). The CDR3 is made up of 15 amino acids. CDR1 GTSNPN and CDR2 SVGIG come from the germline V gene (reference sequence). Trimming cost V 2 bases and J 3 bases, with 14 bases left between them. This CDR3 reads CAWSKVGGVNQPQHF. Written as DNA, the CDR3 is TGTGCCTGGAGTAAAGTTGGGGGGGTCAATCAGCCCCAGCATTTT.

This clonotype was counted many times. The chain employs TRBV7-4 and TRBJ1-3; D is unresolved. Germline lookup yields CDR1 SGHVT and CDR2 SQSDAQ. Trimming removed 3 bases from V and 3 bases from J, with 12 bases in between. CDR3 size: 15 residues. The CDR3 sequence: CASSFNGQCGNTIYF. CDR3 nucleotide sequence: TGTGCCAGCAGCTTCAATGGCCAGTGTGGAAACACCATATATTTT.

This clonotype occurred many times. V is TRBV7-9 and J is TRBJ2-1, with D tentatively TRBD2 (5 bases). V lost 3 bases, J lost 6 bases, and 18 bases lay in between. The CDR3 totals 16 residues. Germline assignment: CDR1 SEHNR and CDR2 FQNEAQ (reference sequence). The CDR3 here is CASSFLRGGLPNEQFF. The CDR3 bases are TGTGCCAGCAGCTTTCTTAGAGGCGGGTTACCCAATGAGCAGTTCTTC.

The CDR3 region is CASSAGQNGPQHF. DNA for the CDR3: TGTGCCAGCAGTGCCGGACAGAATGGGCCCCAGCATTTT. The chain joins TRBV25-1 to TRBJ1-5; D might be TRBD1 (6 bases). This CDR3 has 13 residues. CDR1 and CDR2 (germline): MGHDK, SYGVNS. V was shortened by 4 bases and J by 9 bases, with 13 bases between the two germline ends.

A few counts support this clonotype. The chain joins TRBV18 to TRBJ2-5; no reliable D call. Germline lookup yields CDR1 KGHSH and CDR2 LQKENI. The CDR3 is 13 amino acids. V lost 4 bases and J 1 base, leaving 7 bases between the germline ends. DNA for the CDR3: TGTGCCAGCTCACGATCTAGCCAAGAGACCCAGTACTTC. Amino acids: CASSRSSQETQYF.

This clonotype was seen ten or more times. The chain couples TRBV11-2 to TRBJ2-3; 8 positions match TRBD2. The CDR3 consists of 16 residues. The V gene end was trimmed by 1 base and the J gene end by 2 bases; junction bases not matched to a gene: 5. CDR1 is SGHAT and CDR2 is FQNNGV in the germline V gene. The CDR3 DNA follows: TGTGCCAGCAGCTTAGGTGTACTAGCGGACACAGATACGCAGTATTTT. This gives the protein CASSLGVLADTDTQYF.